Below, 18 T cell receptor beta chains from the same sample are listed, as sequenced in a study of blood T cells in healthy people across ages. A second PCR of about 7 to 11 cycles used a sample-barcoded 5' primer and a J-beta primer mix. A single record per CDR3 protein comes from TCRdb applying MiXCR to the 5' RACE reads. The sample records about 1.5 million distinct CDR3 sequences, less than 45% being singletons. The sample comprised blood. The receptors stem from a woman aged 18-30 years in good health.

The chain combines TRBV25-1 with TRBJ2-1; TRBD2 matches at 11 bases. The CDR3 runs to 18 residues. The V segment lost 4 bases and the J segment 7 bases; nucleotides outside the gene matches: 15. Germline V CDR1 and CDR2: MGHDK, SYGVNS. As DNA, the CDR3 is TGTGCCAGCAGTGGAACCTTCTTAGCGGGGGGGCCGGGTAATGAGCAGTTCTTC. Encoded protein: CASSGTFLAGGPGNEQFF.

The chain couples TRBV20-1 to TRBJ1-2; D is ambiguous. Trimming shortened V by 1 base and J by 0 bases, and 6 bases separated the two germline ends. Germline V gene sequence: CDR1 DFQATT, CDR2 SNEGSKA (reference sequence). The CDR3 is 13 amino acids. As DNA, the CDR3 is TGCAGTGCTAGAGTAGAGGCTAACTATGGCTACACCTTC. This sequence encodes CSARVEANYGYTF.

This sequence joins TRBV21-1 and TRBJ2-4; TRBD2 is the table's D call, not checked against the DNA. TRBV21-1 is noted as a pseudogene. The CDR3 totals 14 residues. CDR3 residues: CASSKPGLRRRQYF. CDR3 sequence (DNA): TGTGCCAGCAGCAAACCGGGACTAAGAAGGAGGCAGTACTTC.

This sequence joins TRBV4-1 and TRBJ1-5, with 8 bases fitting TRBD1. The germline CDR1 and CDR2 sequences are MGHRA and YSYEKL. V was pared by 3 bases and J by 6 bases, with 4 bases of the junction left unmatched. The CDR3 loop spans 14 amino acids. The CDR3 bases are TGCGCCAGCAGCCATCAGGGGGCGGGTCAGCCCCAGCATTTT. Residues: CASSHQGAGQPQHF.

The chain recombines TRBV9 with TRBJ1-3; no clear D. Between the trimmed V and J ends, which lost 0 bases and 4 bases, there was a span of 11 bases. CDR1 and CDR2 (germline): SGDLS, YYNGEE. This CDR3 is 15 amino acids long. The CDR3 is CASSVEPVVGNTIYF. The DNA for the CDR3 is TGTGCCAGCAGCGTAGAGCCCGTCGTCGGAAACACCATATATTTT. The complete variable domain, with remaining parts taken from reference TRBV9 and TRBJ1-3, reads DSGVTQTPKHLITATGQRVTLRCSPRSGDLSVYWYQQSLDQGLQFLIQYYNGEERAKGNILERFSAQQFPDLHSELNLSSLELGDSALYFCASSVEPVVGNTIYFGEGSWLTVV.

J is TRBJ1-1 and V is TRBV2, with a weak D call TRBD1 (6 bases). This CDR3 is 14 amino acids long. Trimming took 3 bases from V and 5 from J, leaving 13 bases between them. Looked up from germline, CDR1 is SNHLY and CDR2 is FYNNEI. In nucleotides, the CDR3 is TGTGCCAGCAGTGACAGGGGTGAATCAACTGAAGCTTTCTTT. Residues: CASSDRGESTEAFF. Combining the CDR3 with reference TRBV2 and TRBJ1-1 gives the whole variable domain EPEVTQTPSHQVTQMGQEVILRCVPISNHLYFYWYRQILGQKVEFLVSFYNNEISEKSEIFDDQFSVERPDGSNFTLKIRSTKLEDSAMYFCASSDRGESTEAFFGQGTRLTVV.

As regards this clonotype: At one boundary the junction diverges from the germline segment, which might be a read error. V gene TRBV6-5 combines with J gene TRBJ1-1; D uncertain. This CDR3 contains 13 residues. Germline CDR1 reads MNHEY; CDR2 reads SVGAGI. In nucleotides, the CDR3 is TGTGTCAGCAGTGACCGAGGTCGGACTGAAGCTTTCTTT. Translating gives CVSSDRGRTEAFF.

V and J are TRBV12-3 or TRBV12-4 and TRBJ1-2, with D unclear. Trimming stripped 5 bases from V and 8 bases from J, with 15 bases between. The CDR3 runs 13 residues. CDR3 nucleotide sequence: TGTGCCAGCAGTATCTTTGCGGGGAGAGGCTACACCTTC. This encodes CASSIFAGRGYTF.

This clonotype showed up just a few times. The CDR3 sequence is CASSQGKGTKNIQYF. DNA for the CDR3: TGTGCCAGCAGCCAAGGAAAGGGGACGAAAAACATTCAGTACTTC. This chain joins TRBV3-1 and TRBJ2-4; either TRBD1 or TRBD2 may fit D (5 bases each). The V end was cut by 1 base, the J end by 4 bases, with 11 bases between. Germline CDR1 reads LGHDT; CDR2 reads YNNKEL (reference sequence). CDR3 length: 15 residues.

This chain uses TRBV11-1 with TRBJ2-7; D gene unclear. This CDR3 spans 17 amino acids. Trimming took 0 bases from V and 4 from J, leaving 19 bases between them. CDR1 SGHAT and CDR2 FQDESV come from the germline V gene (reference sequence). The CDR3 sequence: CASSLAVRASTAYEQYF. The CDR3 DNA reads as TGTGCCAGCAGCTTAGCCGTCAGAGCCTCGACGGCTTACGAGCAGTACTTC.

The chain couples TRBV7-2 to TRBJ2-1; D remains unclear. The CDR3 covers 12 residues. Trimming cost V 3 bases and J 7 bases, with 7 bases left between them. CDR1 and CDR2 from the germline V gene are SGHTA and FQGNSA. The CDR3 region is CASSLPRNEQFF. CDR3 coding DNA: TGTGCCAGCAGCTTGCCCAGGAATGAGCAGTTCTTC.

J is TRBJ1-2 and V is TRBV2, with D maybe TRBD1 (5 bases). V lost 3 bases to trimming and J lost 2 bases, with 16 bases between them. The CDR3 length is 16 residues. The V gene's germline CDR1 is SNHLY and CDR2 FYNNEI. The CDR3 reads CASSEGRRTYNYGYTF. Written as DNA, the CDR3 is TGTGCCAGCAGTGAGGGACGGCGGACATACAACTATGGCTACACCTTC.

This clonotype was picked up a small number of times. The chain links TRBV28 to TRBJ1-6; TRBD1 is a possible D gene (6 bases). Trimming stripped 2 bases from V and 7 bases from J, with 15 bases between. The CDR3 loop spans 16 amino acids. CDR1 MDHEN and CDR2 SYDVKM come from the germline V gene. The CDR3 DNA is TGTGCCAGCAGTTTAGAGGCAGGGGCGCCAAATTCACCCCTCCACTTT. Translated, it gives CASSLEAGAPNSPLHF.

V is TRBV6-6 and J is TRBJ2-1; no reliable D call. The CDR3 has 15 amino acids. Trimming removed 4 bases from V and 0 bases from J, with 10 bases in between. The germline CDR1 and CDR2 sequences are MNHNY and SVGAGI (reference sequence). CDR3 nucleotide sequence: TGTGCCAGCAGTTTTGGGATGAGCTCCTACAATGAGCAGTTCTTC. Translation gives CASSFGMSSYNEQFF.

This clonotype was detected a few times. The chain links TRBV29-1 to TRBJ2-5; 10 positions match TRBD1. The CDR3 is made up of 14 amino acids. The germline gives CDR1 SQVTM, CDR2 ANQGSEA. V lost 6 bases and J lost 4; bases outside the gene matches: 8. This CDR3 reads CSVAGQGSTETQYF. The CDR3 DNA reads as TGCAGCGTCGCGGGACAGGGGTCAACAGAGACCCAGTACTTC.

This clonotype was seen only a few times. The V and J genes are TRBV7-9 and TRBJ2-7, with 9 bases aligning to TRBD1. V lost 3 bases, J lost 5 bases, and 20 bases stayed unmatched. The germline V gene has CDR1 SEHNR and CDR2 FQNEAQ (reference sequence). The CDR3 runs 19 residues. Here the CDR3 DNA reads TGTGCCAGCAGCTTTCGGCACGAAACAGGGGGCCAACGTATCAACGAGCAGTACTTC. This codes for CASSFRHETGGQRINEQYF.

This rearrangement joins TRBV27 to TRBJ1-1; D might be TRBD1 (6 bases). The germline V and J ends were trimmed by 7 bases and 2 bases, with 17 bases remaining between them. The CDR3 length is 15 residues. CDR1 is MNHEY, CDR2 SMNVEV, per germline (reference sequence). CDR3 region: CASNLGGPVNTEAFF. Written as DNA, the CDR3 is TGTGCCAGCAACTTGGGGGGCCCGGTCAACACTGAAGCTTTCTTT.

The table lists this clonotype with a few counts. The gene calls are TRBV5-6 and TRBJ2-1; TRBD2 aligns across 9 bases. The CDR3 covers 15 residues. V shed 2 bases and J 4 bases; nucleotides not matched to a gene: 4. CDR1 is SGHDT, CDR2 YYEEEE, per germline. CDR3 bases: TGTGCCAGCAGCTTCTTTGCGGGAGGGTACAATGAGCAGTTCTTC. Amino acids: CASSFFAGGYNEQFF.